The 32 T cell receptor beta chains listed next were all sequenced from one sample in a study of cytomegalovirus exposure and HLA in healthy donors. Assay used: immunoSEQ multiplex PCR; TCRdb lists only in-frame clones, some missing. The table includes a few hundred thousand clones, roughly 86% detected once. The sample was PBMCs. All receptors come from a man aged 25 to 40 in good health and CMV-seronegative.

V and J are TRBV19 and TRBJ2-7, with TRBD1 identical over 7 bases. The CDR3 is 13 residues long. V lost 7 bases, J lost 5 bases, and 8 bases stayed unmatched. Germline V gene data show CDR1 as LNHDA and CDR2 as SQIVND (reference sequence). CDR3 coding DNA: TGTGCCAGTACATTCAGGGGGTTCCACGAGCAGTACTTC. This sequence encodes CASTFRGFHEQYF.

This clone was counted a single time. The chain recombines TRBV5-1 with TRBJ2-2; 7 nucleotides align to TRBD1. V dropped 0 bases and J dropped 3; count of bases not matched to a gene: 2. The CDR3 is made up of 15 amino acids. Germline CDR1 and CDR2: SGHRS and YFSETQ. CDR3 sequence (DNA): TGCGCCAGCAGCTTGGGAGGGGGCGACACCGGGGAGCTGTTTTTT. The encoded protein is CASSLGGGDTGELFF.

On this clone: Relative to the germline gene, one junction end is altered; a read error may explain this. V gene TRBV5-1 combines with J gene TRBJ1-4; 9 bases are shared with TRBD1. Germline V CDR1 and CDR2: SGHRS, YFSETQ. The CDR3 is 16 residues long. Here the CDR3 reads CASRLGQGETNEKLFF. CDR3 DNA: TGCGCCAGCAGATTGGGACAGGGAGAAACTAATGAAAAACTGTTTTTT.

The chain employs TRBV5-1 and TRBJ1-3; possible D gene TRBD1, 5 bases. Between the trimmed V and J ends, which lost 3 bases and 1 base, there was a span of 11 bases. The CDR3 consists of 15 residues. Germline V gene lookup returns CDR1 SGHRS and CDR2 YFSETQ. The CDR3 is CASSSDSQSGNTIYF. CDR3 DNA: TGCGCCAGCAGCTCAGACAGCCAGTCTGGAAACACCATATATTTT.

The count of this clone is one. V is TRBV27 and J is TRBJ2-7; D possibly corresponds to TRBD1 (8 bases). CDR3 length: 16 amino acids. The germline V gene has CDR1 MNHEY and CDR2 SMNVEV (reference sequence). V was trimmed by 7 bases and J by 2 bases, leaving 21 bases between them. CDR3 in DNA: TGTGCCAGCAATATCCTCACAGGGGGGGACACCTACGAGCAGTACTTC. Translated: CASNILTGGDTYEQYF.

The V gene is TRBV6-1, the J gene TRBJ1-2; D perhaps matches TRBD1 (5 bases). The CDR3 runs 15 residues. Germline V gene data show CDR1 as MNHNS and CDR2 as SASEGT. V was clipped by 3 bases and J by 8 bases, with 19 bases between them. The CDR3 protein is CASSEIWGMTLGYTF. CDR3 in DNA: TGTGCCAGCAGTGAGATTTGGGGCATGACCCTGGGCTACACCTTC.

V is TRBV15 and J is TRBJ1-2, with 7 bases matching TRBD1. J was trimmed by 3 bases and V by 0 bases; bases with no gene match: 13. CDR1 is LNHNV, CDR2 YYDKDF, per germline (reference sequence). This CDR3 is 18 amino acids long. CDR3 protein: CATSRDRLGGQAYYGYTF. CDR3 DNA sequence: TGTGCCACCAGCAGAGATCGTTTAGGAGGACAGGCTTACTATGGCTACACCTTC.

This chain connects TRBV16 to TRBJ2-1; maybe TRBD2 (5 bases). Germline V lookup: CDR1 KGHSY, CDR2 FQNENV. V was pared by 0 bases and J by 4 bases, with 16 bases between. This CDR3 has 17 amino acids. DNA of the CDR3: TGTGCCAGCAGCCAATCGAGGCGGGTGGACCCTTACAATGAGCAGTTCTTC. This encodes CASSQSRRVDPYNEQFF.

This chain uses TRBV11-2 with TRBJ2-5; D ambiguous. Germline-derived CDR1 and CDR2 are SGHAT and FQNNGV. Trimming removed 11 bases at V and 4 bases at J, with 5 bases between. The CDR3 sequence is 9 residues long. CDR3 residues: CASRETQYF. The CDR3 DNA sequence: TGTGCCTCCCGAGAGACCCAGTACTTC.

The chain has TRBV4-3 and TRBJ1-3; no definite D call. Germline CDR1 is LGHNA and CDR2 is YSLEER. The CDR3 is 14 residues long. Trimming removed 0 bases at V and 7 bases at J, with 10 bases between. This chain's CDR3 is CASSQDSRGNTIYF. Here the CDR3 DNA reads TGCGCCAGCAGCCAAGATAGTCGGGGTAACACCATATATTTT.

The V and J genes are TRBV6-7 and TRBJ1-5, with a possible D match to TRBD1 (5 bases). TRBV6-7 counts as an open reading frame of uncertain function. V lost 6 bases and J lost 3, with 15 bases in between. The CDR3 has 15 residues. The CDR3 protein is CASSGGTATNQPQHF. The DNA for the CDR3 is TGTGCCAGCAGCGGCGGGACGGCAACCAATCAGCCCCAGCATTTT.

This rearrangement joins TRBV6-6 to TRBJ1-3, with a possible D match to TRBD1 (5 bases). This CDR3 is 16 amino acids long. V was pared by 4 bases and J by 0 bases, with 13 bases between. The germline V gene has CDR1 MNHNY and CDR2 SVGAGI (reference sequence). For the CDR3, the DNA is TGTGCCAGCAGTTCGGCGGGACTCATCTCTGGAAACACCATATATTTT. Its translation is CASSSAGLISGNTIYF.

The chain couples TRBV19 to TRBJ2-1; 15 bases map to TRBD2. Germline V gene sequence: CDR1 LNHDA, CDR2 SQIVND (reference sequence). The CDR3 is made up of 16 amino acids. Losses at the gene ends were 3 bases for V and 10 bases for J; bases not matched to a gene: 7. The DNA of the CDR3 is TGTGCCAGTAGTATCGGACTAGCGGGGGGGCTGAGAGAGCAGTTCTTC. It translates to CASSIGLAGGLREQFF.

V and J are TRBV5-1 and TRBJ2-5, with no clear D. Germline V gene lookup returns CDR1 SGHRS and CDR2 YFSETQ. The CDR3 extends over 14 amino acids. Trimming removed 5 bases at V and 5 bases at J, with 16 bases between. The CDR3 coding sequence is TGCGCCAGCAGAGCCCAGGCCTCTACGGAGACCCAGTACTTC. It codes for CASRAQASTETQYF.

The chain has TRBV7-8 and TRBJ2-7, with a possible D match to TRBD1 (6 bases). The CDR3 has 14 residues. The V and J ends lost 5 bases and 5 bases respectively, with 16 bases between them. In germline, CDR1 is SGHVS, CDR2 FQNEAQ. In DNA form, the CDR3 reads TGTGCCAGCAGCATAACCACAGGGTTTCACGAGCAGTACTTC. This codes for CASSITTGFHEQYF.

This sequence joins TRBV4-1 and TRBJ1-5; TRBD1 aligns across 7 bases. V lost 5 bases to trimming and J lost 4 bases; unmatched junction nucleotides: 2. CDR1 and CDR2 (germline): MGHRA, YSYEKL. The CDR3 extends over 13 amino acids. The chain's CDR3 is CASSTGVNQPQHF. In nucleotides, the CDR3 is TGCGCCAGCAGCACAGGGGTAAATCAGCCCCAGCATTTT.

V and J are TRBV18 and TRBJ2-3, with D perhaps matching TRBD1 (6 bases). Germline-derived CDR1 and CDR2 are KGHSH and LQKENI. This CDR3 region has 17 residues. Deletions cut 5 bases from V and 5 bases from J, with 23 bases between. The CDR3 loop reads CASSSSYQGSWGDTQYF. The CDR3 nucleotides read TGTGCCAGCTCAAGCTCTTATCAGGGGAGCTGGGGAGATACGCAGTATTTT.

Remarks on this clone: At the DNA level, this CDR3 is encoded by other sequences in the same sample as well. In nucleotides, the CDR3 is TGTGCCAGCAGTTACGACAGGGGCTCTGGAAACACCATATATTTT. Amino acids: CASSYDRGSGNTIYF. The chain couples TRBV6-5 to TRBJ1-3, with 8 bases identical to TRBD1. Per the germline V gene, CDR1 is MNHEY and CDR2 is SVGAGI. The CDR3 consists of 15 residues. Unmatched junction bases numbered 0, after V lost 2 bases and J lost 0 bases.

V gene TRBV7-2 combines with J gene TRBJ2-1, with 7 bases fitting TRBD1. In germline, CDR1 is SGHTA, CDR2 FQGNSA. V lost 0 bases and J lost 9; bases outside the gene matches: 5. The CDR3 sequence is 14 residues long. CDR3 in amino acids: CASSLAGQNGEQFF. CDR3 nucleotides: TGTGCCAGCAGCTTAGCGGGACAGAACGGTGAGCAGTTCTTC.

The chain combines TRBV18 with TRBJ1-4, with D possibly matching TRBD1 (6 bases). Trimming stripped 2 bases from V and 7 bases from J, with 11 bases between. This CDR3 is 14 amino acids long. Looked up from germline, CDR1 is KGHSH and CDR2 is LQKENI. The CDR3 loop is CASSPGGYGEKLFF. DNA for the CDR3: TGTGCCAGCTCACCAGGGGGCTATGGTGAAAAACTGTTTTTT. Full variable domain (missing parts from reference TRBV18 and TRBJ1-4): NAGVMQNPRHLVRRRGQEARLRCSPMKGHSHVYWYRQLPEEGLKFMVYLQKENIIDESGMPKERFSAEFPKEGPSILRIQQVVRGDSAAYFCASSPGGYGEKLFFGSGTQLSVL.

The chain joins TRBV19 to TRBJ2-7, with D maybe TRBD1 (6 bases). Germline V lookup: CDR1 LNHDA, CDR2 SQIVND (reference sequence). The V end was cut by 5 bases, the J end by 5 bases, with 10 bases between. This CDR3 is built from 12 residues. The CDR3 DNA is TGTGCCAGTAGTCGTGACAGGAACGAGCAGTACTTC. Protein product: CASSRDRNEQYF.

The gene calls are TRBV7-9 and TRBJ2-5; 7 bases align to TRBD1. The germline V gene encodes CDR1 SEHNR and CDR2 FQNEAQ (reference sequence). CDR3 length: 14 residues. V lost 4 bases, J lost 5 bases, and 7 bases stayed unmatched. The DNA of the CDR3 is TGTGCCAGCAGCTATAGACAGGGTACGGAGACCCAGTACTTC. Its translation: CASSYRQGTETQYF.

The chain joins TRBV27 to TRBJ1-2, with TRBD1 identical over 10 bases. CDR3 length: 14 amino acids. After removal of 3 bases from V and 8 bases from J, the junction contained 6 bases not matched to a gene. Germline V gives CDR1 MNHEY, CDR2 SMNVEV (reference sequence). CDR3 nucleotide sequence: TGTGCCAGCAGTTTTGGACAGGGGGTACGGGGCTACACCTTC. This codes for CASSFGQGVRGYTF.

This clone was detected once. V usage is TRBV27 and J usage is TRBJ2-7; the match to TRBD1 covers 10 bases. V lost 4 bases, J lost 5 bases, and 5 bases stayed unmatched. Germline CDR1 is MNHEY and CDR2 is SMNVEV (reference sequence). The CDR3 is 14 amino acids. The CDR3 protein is CASSSDRGLHEQYF. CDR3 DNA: TGTGCCAGCAGTTCCGACAGGGGGCTCCACGAGCAGTACTTC.

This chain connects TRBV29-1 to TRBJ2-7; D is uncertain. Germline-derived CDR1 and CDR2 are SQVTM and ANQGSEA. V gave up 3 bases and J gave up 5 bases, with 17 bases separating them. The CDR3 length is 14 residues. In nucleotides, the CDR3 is TGCAGCGTTGAGAGCGCCTACCCCCGGGACGAGCAGTACTTC. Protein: CSVESAYPRDEQYF.

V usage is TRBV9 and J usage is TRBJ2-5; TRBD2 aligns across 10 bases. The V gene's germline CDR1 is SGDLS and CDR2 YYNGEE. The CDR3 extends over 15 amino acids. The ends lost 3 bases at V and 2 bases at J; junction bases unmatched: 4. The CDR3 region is CASSALAGIQETQYF. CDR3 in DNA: TGTGCCAGCAGCGCACTAGCGGGGATACAAGAGACCCAGTACTTC. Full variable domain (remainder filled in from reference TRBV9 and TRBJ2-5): DSGVTQTPKHLITATGQRVTLRCSPRSGDLSVYWYQQSLDQGLQFLIQYYNGEERAKGNILERFSAQQFPDLHSELNLSSLELGDSALYFCASSALAGIQETQYFGPGTRLLVL.

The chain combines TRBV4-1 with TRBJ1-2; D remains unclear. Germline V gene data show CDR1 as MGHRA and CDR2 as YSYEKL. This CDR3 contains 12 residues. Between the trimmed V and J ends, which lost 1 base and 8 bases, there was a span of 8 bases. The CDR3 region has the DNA TGCGCCAGCAGCCAAGGTCCGGGAGGCTACACCTTC. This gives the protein CASSQGPGGYTF.

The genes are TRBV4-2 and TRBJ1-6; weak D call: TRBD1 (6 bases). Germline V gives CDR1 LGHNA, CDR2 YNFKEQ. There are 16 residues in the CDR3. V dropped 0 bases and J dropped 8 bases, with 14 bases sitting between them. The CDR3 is CASSQDWGRGDSPLHF. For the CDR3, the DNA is TGTGCCAGCAGCCAAGATTGGGGCAGGGGAGATTCACCCCTCCACTTT.

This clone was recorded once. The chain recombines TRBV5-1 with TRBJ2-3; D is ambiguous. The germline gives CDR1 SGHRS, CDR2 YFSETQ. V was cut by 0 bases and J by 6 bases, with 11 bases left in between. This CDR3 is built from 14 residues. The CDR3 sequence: CASSLEQNWDTQYF. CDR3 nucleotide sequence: TGCGCCAGCAGCTTGGAGCAAAACTGGGATACGCAGTATTTT.

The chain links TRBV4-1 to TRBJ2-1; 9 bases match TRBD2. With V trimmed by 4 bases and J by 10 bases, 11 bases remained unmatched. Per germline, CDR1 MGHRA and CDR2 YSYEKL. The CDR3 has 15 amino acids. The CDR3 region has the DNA TGCGCCAGCAGCCCGATAGCGGGGGCTACTAGGGAGCAGTTCTTC. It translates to CASSPIAGATREQFF.

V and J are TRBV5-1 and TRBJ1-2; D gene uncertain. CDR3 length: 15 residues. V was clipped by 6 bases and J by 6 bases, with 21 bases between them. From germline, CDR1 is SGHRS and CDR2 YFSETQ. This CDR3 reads CASTSTNGDFDGYTF. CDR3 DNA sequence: TGCGCCAGCACCAGTACCAACGGAGACTTTGATGGCTACACCTTC.

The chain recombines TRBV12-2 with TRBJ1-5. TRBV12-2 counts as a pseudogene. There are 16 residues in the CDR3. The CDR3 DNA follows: TGTGCAAGTCGCCCCAGGACCCGAGGGAGCAATCAGCCCCAGCATTTT. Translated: CASRPRTRGSNQPQHF.